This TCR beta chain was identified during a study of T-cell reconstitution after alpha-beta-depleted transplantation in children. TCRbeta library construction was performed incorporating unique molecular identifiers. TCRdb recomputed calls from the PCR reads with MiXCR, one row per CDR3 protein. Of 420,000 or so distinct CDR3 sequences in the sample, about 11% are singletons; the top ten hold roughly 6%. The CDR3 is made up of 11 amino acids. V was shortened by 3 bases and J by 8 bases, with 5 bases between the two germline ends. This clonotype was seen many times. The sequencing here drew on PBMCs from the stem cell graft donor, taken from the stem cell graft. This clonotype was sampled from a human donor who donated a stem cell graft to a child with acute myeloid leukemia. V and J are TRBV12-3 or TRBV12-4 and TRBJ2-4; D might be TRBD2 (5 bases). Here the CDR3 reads CASSFGDIQYF. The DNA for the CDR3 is TGTGCCAGCAGTTTCGGGGACATTCAGTACTTC.